Shown below are 18 T cell receptor beta chains from a single sample sequenced in a study of technical replicates of blood from a few donors. Only in-frame clones appear in the TCRdb table, and some are missing; sequencing was by immunoSEQ multiplex PCR. The sample consists of over 85,000 clones, approximately 94% of them appearing once. Specimen: T cells isolated from PBMCs. Receptors originate from a human donor in good health.

The chain couples TRBV11-1 to TRBJ1-1, with D uncertain. Per germline, CDR1 SGHAT and CDR2 FQDESV (reference sequence). This CDR3 has 13 amino acids. V lost 1 base and J 4 bases, leaving 7 bases between the germline ends. CDR3 region: CASSLGYPTEAFF. In nucleotides, the CDR3 is TGTGCCAGCAGCTTAGGTTATCCCACTGAAGCTTTCTTT. The full variable domain, completed using reference TRBV11-1 and TRBJ1-1, is EAEVAQSPRYKITEKSQAVAFWCDPISGHATLYWYRQILGQGPELLVQFQDESVVDDSQLPKDRFSAERLKGVDSTLKIQPAELGDSAMYLCASSLGYPTEAFFGQGTRLTVV.

This chain connects TRBV10-3 to TRBJ2-5; 8 positions match TRBD2. Germline lookup yields CDR1 ENHRY and CDR2 SYGVKD. V was clipped by 5 bases and J by 3 bases; unmatched bases: 5. This CDR3 region has 14 residues. The DNA for the CDR3 is TGTGCCATCAGTCATGGACTAGCAGAAGAGACCCAGTACTTC. This sequence encodes CAISHGLAEETQYF.

The rearrangement uses TRBV7-9 and TRBJ1-1; TRBD1 aligns across 10 bases. The CDR3 consists of 16 residues. The V gene end was trimmed by 5 bases and the J gene end by 3 bases; junction bases not matched to a gene: 9. In germline, CDR1 is SEHNR, CDR2 FQNEAQ (reference sequence). CDR3 sequence: CASSRQGAGSDTEAFF. The CDR3 DNA is TGTGCCAGCAGCCGACAGGGGGCTGGATCGGACACTGAAGCTTTCTTT.

This clone was observed a single time. V usage is TRBV19 and J usage is TRBJ2-5; D remains unclear. The J call may be faulty, since TRBJ2-7 better matches the DNA end. This CDR3 contains 11 residues. CDR1 is LNHDA, CDR2 SQIVND, per germline (reference sequence). DNA for the CDR3: TGTGCCAGTAGTATAGGCTACGAGCAGTACTTC. This encodes CASSIGYEQYF.

This chain connects TRBV6-5 to TRBJ1-2, with unresolved D. Germline CDR1 and CDR2: MNHEY and SVGAGI. This CDR3 spans 11 amino acids. V was pared by 6 bases and J by 3 bases, with 5 bases between. CDR3 nucleotides: TGTGCCAGCAGGGCGGACTATGGCTACACCTTC. Translation: CASRADYGYTF.

The CDR3 DNA reads TGTGCCAGCATCGCGGCAGCAGCCTACGAGCAGTACTTC. It specifies CASIAAAAYEQYF. This chain joins TRBV2 and TRBJ2-7; D call uncertain. The CDR3 consists of 13 residues. In germline, CDR1 is SNHLY, CDR2 FYNNEI. Trimming removed 7 bases from V and 2 bases from J, with 12 bases in between. Full variable domain (remainder filled in from reference TRBV2 and TRBJ2-7): EPEVTQTPSHQVTQMGQEVILRCVPISNHLYFYWYRQILGQKVEFLVSFYNNEISEKSEIFDDQFSVERPDGSNFTLKIRSTKLEDSAMYFCASIAAAAYEQYFGPGTRLTVT.

The chain joins TRBV7-2 to TRBJ2-1; a weak D match, TRBD2 (6 bases). This CDR3 is 15 amino acids long. Germline CDR1 and CDR2: SGHTA and FQGNSA. The V end lost 7 bases, the J end lost 3 bases, and 16 bases lay between the germline ends. In DNA, the CDR3 is TGTGCCAGCACCCAAATGCGGACTATCTACAATGAGCAGTTCTTC. Translating gives CASTQMRTIYNEQFF.

Here the CDR3 reads CASGFRRQGAALNTEAFF. The CDR3 DNA reads TGTGCTAGTGGTTTCCGAAGACAGGGGGCTGCCCTGAACACTGAAGCTTTCTTT. The chain carries TRBV12-5 and TRBJ1-1, with 10 bases matching TRBD1. CDR1 is LGHNT, CDR2 FRNRAP, per germline. Unmatched junction bases numbered 10, after V lost 3 bases and J lost 0 bases. The CDR3 covers 18 residues.

The chain has TRBV7-9 and TRBJ1-4; maybe TRBD1 (5 bases). V was pared by 5 bases and J by 8 bases, with 15 bases between. CDR3 length equals 14 residues. Per germline, CDR1 SEHNR and CDR2 FQNEAQ (reference sequence). For the CDR3, the DNA is TGTGCCAGCAGCCACCGGTGGGGGGACGAAAAACTGTTTTTT. This sequence encodes CASSHRWGDEKLFF.

The V gene is TRBV7-9, the J gene TRBJ2-5; possible D gene TRBD1, 5 bases. Germline CDR1 is SEHNR and CDR2 is FQNEAQ (reference sequence). Trimming left V 7 bases short and J 5 bases short, with 11 bases between. The CDR3 runs to 12 residues. CDR3 amino acids: CASKGLRETQYF. CDR3 sequence (DNA): TGTGCCAGCAAGGGGTTGCGGGAGACCCAGTACTTC.

This chain uses TRBV19 with TRBJ2-7; 10 bases line up with TRBD1. The V gene end was trimmed by 3 bases and the J gene end by 6 bases; junction bases not matched to a gene: 8. Germline-derived CDR1 and CDR2 are LNHDA and SQIVND (reference sequence). The CDR3 loop spans 15 amino acids. The CDR3 spells CASSIQVTGGVEQYF. The CDR3 DNA reads TGTGCCAGTAGTATCCAGGTGACAGGGGGCGTCGAGCAGTACTTC.

The chain carries TRBV5-4 and TRBJ2-3; TRBD1 aligns across 8 bases. CDR3 size: 16 residues. Germline CDR1 and CDR2: SGHNT and YYREEE (reference sequence). With V trimmed by 1 base and J by 4 bases, 8 bases remained unmatched. CDR3 bases: TGTGCCAGCAGCTTGACTTCAGGGGGCTACGCAGATACGCAGTATTTT. It yields the protein CASSLTSGGYADTQYF.

The V call is TRBV7-6, the J call TRBJ2-7; 9 nucleotides match TRBD1. Germline V gene data show CDR1 as SGHVS and CDR2 as FNYEAQ. The CDR3 contains 15 residues. V lost 4 bases, J lost 3 bases, and 7 bases stayed unmatched. The CDR3 DNA follows: TGTGCCAGCAGCTCTCCCGGGACAGGGCACTACGAGCAGTACTTC. This sequence encodes CASSSPGTGHYEQYF.

This clone showed up just once. This chain links TRBV28 with TRBJ2-7; 9 bases match TRBD1. V shed 8 bases and J 4 bases; nucleotides not matched to a gene: 12. The CDR3 spans 15 residues. Germline loops: CDR1 MDHEN, CDR2 SYDVKM. The CDR3 nucleotides are TGTGCCAGCGAGTGGAGGGACAGGGAGCTTTACGAGCAGTACTTC. Encoded protein: CASEWRDRELYEQYF.

The gene calls are TRBV4-2 and TRBJ1-2, with D perhaps TRBD1 (5 bases). The CDR3 runs to 13 residues. The V gene lost 1 base and the J gene lost 8 bases, with 11 bases spanning the gap. Looked up from germline, CDR1 is LGHNA and CDR2 is YNFKEQ. CDR3 in amino acids: CASSQGGDGGYTF. The CDR3 DNA follows: TGTGCCAGCAGCCAAGGGGGCGATGGGGGCTACACCTTC.

The chain employs TRBV13 and TRBJ2-7, with 7 bases matching TRBD2. J gave up 3 bases and V 5 bases, and 4 bases lay outside the gene matches. CDR1 is PRHDT, CDR2 FYEKMQ, per germline (reference sequence). The CDR3 is made up of 13 amino acids. In nucleotides, the CDR3 is TGTGCCAGCAGCCTTGGACTAGTCTACGAGCAGTACTTC. Translated, it gives CASSLGLVYEQYF.

The chain recombines TRBV7-3 with TRBJ1-2; tentatively, D is TRBD1 (6 bases). Trimming took 1 base from V and 7 from J, leaving 22 bases between them. CDR1 SGHTA and CDR2 FQGTGA come from the germline V gene. The CDR3 runs to 17 residues. CDR3 amino acids: CASSLRGGLVGAPGYTF. In DNA, the CDR3 is TGTGCCAGCAGCTTAAGAGGCGGGCTGGTGGGGGCCCCTGGCTACACCTTC.

This sequence joins TRBV18 and TRBJ1-2; D gene unclear. The V end lost 6 bases, the J end lost 4 bases, and 12 bases lay between the germline ends. This CDR3 has 13 amino acids. CDR1 KGHSH and CDR2 LQKENI come from the germline V gene. CDR3 bases: TGTGCCAGCTCTCCCGACTCTACCTATGGCTACACCTTC. Its translation is CASSPDSTYGYTF.